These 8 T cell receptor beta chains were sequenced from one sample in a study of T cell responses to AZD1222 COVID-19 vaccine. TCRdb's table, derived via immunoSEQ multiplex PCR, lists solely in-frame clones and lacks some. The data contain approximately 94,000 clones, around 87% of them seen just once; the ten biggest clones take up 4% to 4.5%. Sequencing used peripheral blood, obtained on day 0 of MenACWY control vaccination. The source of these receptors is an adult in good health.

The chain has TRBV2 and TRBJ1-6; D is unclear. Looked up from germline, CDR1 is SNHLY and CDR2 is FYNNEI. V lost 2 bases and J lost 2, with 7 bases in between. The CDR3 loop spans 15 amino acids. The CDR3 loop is CASSEIRAYNSPLHF. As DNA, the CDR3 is TGTGCCAGCAGTGAAATTAGAGCCTATAATTCACCCCTCCACTTT.

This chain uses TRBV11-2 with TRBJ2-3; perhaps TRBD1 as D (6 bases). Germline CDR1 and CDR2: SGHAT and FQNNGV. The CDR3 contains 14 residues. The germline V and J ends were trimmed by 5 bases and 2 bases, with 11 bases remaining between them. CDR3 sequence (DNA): TGTGCCAGCAGCCAGGGGCTTTCCACAGATACGCAGTATTTT. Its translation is CASSQGLSTDTQYF. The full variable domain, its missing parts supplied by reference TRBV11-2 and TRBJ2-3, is EAGVAQSPRYKIIEKRQSVAFWCNPISGHATLYWYQQILGQGPKLLIQFQNNGVVDDSQLPKDRFSAERLKGVDSTLKIQPAKLEDSAVYLCASSQGLSTDTQYFGPGTRLTVL.

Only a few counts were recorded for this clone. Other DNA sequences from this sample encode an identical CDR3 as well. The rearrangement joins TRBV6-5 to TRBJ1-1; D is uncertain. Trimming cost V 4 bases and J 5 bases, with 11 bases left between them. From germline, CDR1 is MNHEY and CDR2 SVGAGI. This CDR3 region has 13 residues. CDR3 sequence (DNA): TGTGCCAGCAGTTCTAGGACCGATACTGAAGCTTTCTTT. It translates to CASSSRTDTEAFF.

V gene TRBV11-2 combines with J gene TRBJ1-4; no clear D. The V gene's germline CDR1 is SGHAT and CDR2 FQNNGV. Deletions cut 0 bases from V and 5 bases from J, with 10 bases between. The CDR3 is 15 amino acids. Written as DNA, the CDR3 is TGTGCCAGCAGCTTAGATGTGAGCGGGAATGAAAAACTGTTTTTT. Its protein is CASSLDVSGNEKLFF. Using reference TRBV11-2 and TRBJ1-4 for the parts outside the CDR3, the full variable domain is EAGVAQSPRYKIIEKRQSVAFWCNPISGHATLYWYQQILGQGPKLLIQFQNNGVVDDSQLPKDRFSAERLKGVDSTLKIQPAKLEDSAVYLCASSLDVSGNEKLFFGSGTQLSVL.

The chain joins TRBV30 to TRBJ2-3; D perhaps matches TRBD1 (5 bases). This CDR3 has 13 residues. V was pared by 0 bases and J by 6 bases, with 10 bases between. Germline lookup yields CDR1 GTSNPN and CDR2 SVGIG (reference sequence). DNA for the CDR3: TGTGCCTGGAGTGTAGGGGTCGGGGATACGCAGTATTTT. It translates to CAWSVGVGDTQYF.

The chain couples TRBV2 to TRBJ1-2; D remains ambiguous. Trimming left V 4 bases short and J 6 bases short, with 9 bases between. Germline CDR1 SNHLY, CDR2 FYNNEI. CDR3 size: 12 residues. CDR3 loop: CASSAGRDGYTF. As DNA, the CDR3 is TGTGCCAGCAGTGCGGGGAGGGATGGCTACACCTTC.

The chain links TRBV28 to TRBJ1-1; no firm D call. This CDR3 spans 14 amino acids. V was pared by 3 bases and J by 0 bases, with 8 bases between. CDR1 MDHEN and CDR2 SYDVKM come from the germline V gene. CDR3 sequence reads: CASSFLIVNTEAFF. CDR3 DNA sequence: TGTGCCAGCAGTTTCTTGATTGTGAACACTGAAGCTTTCTTT.

The CDR3 region is CASSQGGDRVPDTQYF. In nucleotides, the CDR3 is TGCGCCAGCAGCCAAGGTGGGGACAGGGTTCCAGATACGCAGTATTTT. V gene TRBV4-3 combines with J gene TRBJ2-3, with 9 positions matching TRBD1. Germline CDR1 is LGHNA and CDR2 is YSLEER. The length of the CDR3 is 16 residues. The V and J ends lost 1 base and 4 bases, in that order; junction bases with no gene match: 6.